This T cell receptor beta chain was identified during a study of high-grade serous ovarian cancer treatment subgroups. On the study more broadly: Samples averaged around 14,000 reads and roughly 7,500 unique TCR beta rearrangements.

Here immunoSEQ multiplex PCR was the method, and the copy in TCRdb shows in-frame clones only, minus some. The table lists about 10,000 clones, around 65% of them singletons, with approximately 3.7% in the top ten. The CDR3 extends over 11 amino acids. The germline V and J ends were trimmed by 5 bases and 3 bases, with 3 bases remaining between them. Germline-derived CDR1 and CDR2 are MNHNS and SASEGT. General observations from the study: Clonal relatedness tracked neoantigen level, and by trend copy number and mutation load. Bulk tumor TCR sequencing gave no spatial information.

Turning to this clone: Its antigen is undetermined.

Tumor samples were obtained before definitive surgery or chemotherapy. The chain recombines TRBV6-1 with TRBJ2-3; D not certain. The TCR was taken from a human donor with high-grade serous ovarian cancer. Sequenced material: tumor tissue. CDR3 DNA sequence: TGTGCCAGCAGTCAAACAGATACGCAGTATTTT. This encodes CASSQTDTQYF.